Listed here are 12 T cell receptor beta chains from one sample, sequenced in a study of neurological immune-mediated disorders. Each CDR3 protein is one row after TCRdb ran MiXCR on the 5' RACE reads. The repertoire holds around 41,000 distinct CDR3 sequences, with about 14% as singletons. What was sequenced was CD4+ T cells from blood. Every receptor here comes from a woman in her sixties with HTLV-1-associated myelopathy (HAM/TSP).

This clonotype came up many times. This CDR3 is CASSLAQGSEAFF. The CDR3 bases are TGCGCCAGCAGCTTGGCGCAGGGTTCTGAAGCTTTCTTT. The rearrangement uses TRBV5-1 and TRBJ1-1; TRBD1 is a possible D gene (5 bases). Trimming removed 0 bases from V and 6 bases from J, with 9 bases in between. This CDR3 is built from 13 residues. Germline loops: CDR1 SGHRS, CDR2 YFSETQ.

This clonotype was seen at least ten times. This chain links TRBV6-2 or TRBV6-3 with TRBJ1-2; D ambiguous. Germline assignment: CDR1 MNHEY and CDR2 SVGEGT. This CDR3 is built from 13 residues. V shed 7 bases and J shed 0 bases, with 9 bases lying between them. This CDR3 is CASMDPPNYGYTF. DNA for the CDR3: TGTGCCAGCATGGACCCCCCTAACTATGGCTACACCTTC.

The sample holds many counts of this clonotype. The chain employs TRBV12-3 or TRBV12-4 and TRBJ1-1, with TRBD1 as a possible D gene (5 bases). This CDR3 has 14 amino acids. Trimming pared 8 bases from V and 4 bases from J, leaving 17 bases between. CDR3 sequence (DNA): TGTGCCAGCCTACAAATTGGGGGTATCACTGAAGCTTTCTTT. Translated, it gives CASLQIGGITEAFF.

This clonotype has ten or more counts. The chain employs TRBV30 and TRBJ1-2; D is possibly TRBD1 (5 bases). The CDR3 sequence is 12 residues long. Trimming removed 2 bases at V and 4 bases at J, with 8 bases between. The germline gives CDR1 GTSNPN, CDR2 SVGIG (reference sequence). CDR3 coding DNA: TGTGCCTGGAGTAGGGGAGCCTATGGCTACACCTTC. Amino acid sequence: CAWSRGAYGYTF.

This clonotype was counted at least ten times. This chain connects TRBV12-3 or TRBV12-4 to TRBJ2-3, with 7 bases matching TRBD1. The V segment lost 6 bases and the J segment 4 bases; nucleotides outside the gene matches: 7. The CDR3 length is 14 residues. Here the CDR3 reads CASRREGAADTQYF. In DNA form, the CDR3 reads TGTGCCAGCAGACGTGAGGGGGCAGCAGATACGCAGTATTTT.

This chain joins TRBV7-2 and TRBJ2-3; 10 nucleotides agree with TRBD2. V lost 2 bases to trimming and J lost 2 bases; unmatched junction nucleotides: 4. The V gene's germline CDR1 is SGHTA and CDR2 FQGNSA. The CDR3 length is 16 residues. Written as DNA, the CDR3 is TGTGCCAGCAGCTTAACTAGCGGGGTACCCACAGATACGCAGTATTTT. As protein: CASSLTSGVPTDTQYF.

This clonotype was counted ten times or more. The V and J genes are TRBV5-1 and TRBJ1-4, with a possible D match to TRBD1 (6 bases). CDR1 and CDR2 from the germline V gene are SGHRS and YFSETQ. The CDR3 runs 17 residues. V shed 0 bases and J shed 0 bases, with 12 bases lying between them. The chain's CDR3 is CASSLARGGSTNEKLFF. In DNA form, the CDR3 reads TGCGCCAGCAGCTTGGCCAGAGGGGGGTCAACTAATGAAAAACTGTTTTTT.

The sample holds many counts of this clonotype. The germline gene is not matched at one end of the junction; a read error may be the cause. V usage is TRBV20-1 and J usage is TRBJ2-1; D possibly corresponds to TRBD2 (6 bases). The germline gives CDR1 DFQATT, CDR2 SNEGSKA (reference sequence). The CDR3 loop spans 17 amino acids. Here the CDR3 reads CSADKTTSTPLYSEQFF. CDR3 DNA sequence: TGCAGTGCTGATAAAACCACTAGCACCCCCCTCTACAGTGAGCAGTTCTTC.

This clonotype came up many times. This chain's CDR3 is CASSLAGISEAFF. The CDR3 bases are TGCGCCAGCAGCTTGGCCGGGATCTCTGAAGCTTTCTTT. The genes are TRBV5-1 and TRBJ1-1; D not certain. Germline-derived CDR1 and CDR2 are SGHRS and YFSETQ. Trimming left V 0 bases short and J 6 bases short, with 9 bases between. The CDR3 has 13 amino acids.

This clonotype appeared many times. The chain recombines TRBV18 with TRBJ1-6; unclear D gene. Germline V gives CDR1 KGHSH, CDR2 LQKENI. The CDR3 loop spans 14 amino acids. V was clipped by 2 bases and J by 8 bases, with 10 bases between them. The DNA for the CDR3 is TGTGCCAGCTCACCAGAGGGTTCGGATTCACCCCTCCACTTT. This codes for CASSPEGSDSPLHF. The full variable domain, rest sourced from reference TRBV18 and TRBJ1-6, is NAGVMQNPRHLVRRRGQEARLRCSPMKGHSHVYWYRQLPEEGLKFMVYLQKENIIDESGMPKERFSAEFPKEGPSILRIQQVVRGDSAAYFCASSPEGSDSPLHFGNGTRLTVT.

In this sample, this clonotype turned up many times. The chain uses TRBV27 and TRBJ1-5, with 7 positions matching TRBD1. J lost 6 bases, V lost 0 bases, and 5 bases had no gene match. Germline lookup yields CDR1 MNHEY and CDR2 SMNVEV (reference sequence). This CDR3 has 15 residues. CDR3 nucleotides: TGTGCCAGCAGTTTATCTGAGGCAGGGGGTCAGCCCCAGCATTTT. Its translation: CASSLSEAGGQPQHF.

This clonotype was observed at least ten times. The rearrangement uses TRBV5-1 and TRBJ1-1; possibly TRBD1 for D (6 bases). The CDR3 covers 15 residues. With 0 bases removed from V and 6 bases from J, the gap between germline ends came to 15 bases. The germline V gene encodes CDR1 SGHRS and CDR2 YFSETQ. Written as DNA, the CDR3 is TGCGCCAGCAGCTTGGGGTGGGGGCTGGGGGCTGAAGCTTTCTTT. Encoded protein: CASSLGWGLGAEAFF.